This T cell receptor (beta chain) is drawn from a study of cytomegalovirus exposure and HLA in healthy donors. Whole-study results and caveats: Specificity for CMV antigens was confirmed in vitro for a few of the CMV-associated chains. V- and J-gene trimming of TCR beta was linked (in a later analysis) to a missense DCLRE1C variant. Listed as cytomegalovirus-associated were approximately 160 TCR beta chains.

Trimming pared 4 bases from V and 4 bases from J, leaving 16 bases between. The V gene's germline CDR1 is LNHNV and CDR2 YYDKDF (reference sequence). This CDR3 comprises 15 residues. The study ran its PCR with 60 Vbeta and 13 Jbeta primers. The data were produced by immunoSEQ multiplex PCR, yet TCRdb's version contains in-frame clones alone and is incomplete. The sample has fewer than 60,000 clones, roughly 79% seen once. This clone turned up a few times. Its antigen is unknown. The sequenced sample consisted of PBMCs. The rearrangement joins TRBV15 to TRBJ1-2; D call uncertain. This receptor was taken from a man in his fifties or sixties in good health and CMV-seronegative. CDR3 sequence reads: CATSNPPPGGYGYTF. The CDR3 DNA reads TGTGCCACCAGCAACCCCCCCCCGGGAGGCTATGGCTACACCTTC.